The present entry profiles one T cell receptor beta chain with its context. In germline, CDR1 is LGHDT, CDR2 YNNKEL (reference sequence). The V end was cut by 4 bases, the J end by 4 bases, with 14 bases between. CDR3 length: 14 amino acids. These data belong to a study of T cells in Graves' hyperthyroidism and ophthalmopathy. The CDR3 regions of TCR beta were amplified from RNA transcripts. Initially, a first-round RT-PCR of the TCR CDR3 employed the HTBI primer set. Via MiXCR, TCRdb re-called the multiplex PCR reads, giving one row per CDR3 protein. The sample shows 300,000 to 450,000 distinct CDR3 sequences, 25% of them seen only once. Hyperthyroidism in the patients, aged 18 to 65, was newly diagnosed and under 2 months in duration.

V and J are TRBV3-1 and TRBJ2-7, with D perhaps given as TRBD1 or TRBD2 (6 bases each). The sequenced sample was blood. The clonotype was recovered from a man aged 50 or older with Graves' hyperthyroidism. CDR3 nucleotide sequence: TGTGCCAGCAGCCGCCAAAGGGGGGAATACGAGCAGTACTTC. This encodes CASSRQRGEYEQYF.